These 20 T cell receptor beta chains were all obtained from the same sample, sequenced in a study of T cell repertoires in cytomegalovirus infection. Via MiXCR, TCRdb re-called the reads, giving one row per CDR3 protein. The table records about 110,000 distinct CDR3 sequences, 10% of them present only once. Their antigen targets remain unknown. Sequencing was done on a sample of PBMCs, sequenced either directly or after in vitro stimulation (not recorded which). Receptor source: a human donor in good health (CMV status not recorded). Some clones in this sample may be carry-over from other donors' samples.

There are a few counts of this clonotype. This chain uses TRBV7-2 with TRBJ2-5; 7 bases match TRBD2. Germline CDR1 is SGHTA and CDR2 is FQGNSA. Losses at the gene ends were 1 base for V and 4 bases for J; bases not matched to a gene: 6. The CDR3 is made up of 15 amino acids. CDR3 amino acids: CASSLVATGGETQYF. CDR3 sequence (DNA): TGTGCCAGCAGCTTAGTCGCGACGGGAGGAGAGACCCAGTACTTC.

In its sample, this clonotype was seen many times. The V gene is TRBV5-4, the J gene TRBJ2-2; possible D gene TRBD1, 5 bases. V was pared by 4 bases and J by 2 bases, with 21 bases between. The germline CDR1 and CDR2 sequences are SGHNT and YYREEE (reference sequence). The CDR3 has 18 residues. The CDR3 bases are TGTGCCAGCAGCCGCTCATCTACAGGACCATTCAACACCGGGGAGCTGTTTTTT. Amino acid sequence: CASSRSSTGPFNTGELFF. Looking up the rest from reference TRBV5-4 and TRBJ2-2 gives the full variable domain: ETGVTQSPTHLIKTRGQQVTLRCSSQSGHNTVSWYQQALGQGPQFIFQYYREEENGRGNFPPRFSGLQFPNYSSELNVNALELDDSALYLCASSRSSTGPFNTGELFFGEGSRLTVL.

The chain links TRBV7-6 to TRBJ2-1; 8 bases map to TRBD2. The germline CDR1 and CDR2 sequences are SGHVS and FNYEAQ. The CDR3 contains 17 residues. V lost 2 bases to trimming and J lost 2 bases; unmatched junction nucleotides: 8. CDR3 nucleotide sequence: TGTGCCAGCAGCTTATGGGTTAGCGGGAACGCCTACAATGAGCAGTTCTTC. Residues: CASSLWVSGNAYNEQFF.

This clonotype was observed many times. V gene TRBV6-1 combines with J gene TRBJ2-7, with D perhaps TRBD1 (5 bases). Germline CDR1 and CDR2: MNHNS and SASEGT. The V and J ends lost 6 bases and 0 bases respectively, with 18 bases between them. The CDR3 spans 16 residues. CDR3 bases: TGTGCCAGCAGCCGTGTGCCAGGGCCACTCTCCTACGAGCAGTACTTC. It codes for CASSRVPGPLSYEQYF.

In this sample, this clonotype turned up many times. The chain combines TRBV20-1 with TRBJ1-5; 8 nucleotides match TRBD1. The germline V gene encodes CDR1 DFQATT and CDR2 SNEGSKA (reference sequence). This CDR3 has 15 amino acids. With V trimmed by 1 base and J by 3 bases, 5 bases remained unmatched. Here the CDR3 reads CSARAQGADNQPQHF. In nucleotides, the CDR3 is TGCAGTGCTAGAGCCCAGGGGGCGGACAATCAGCCCCAGCATTTT.

At least ten counts were recorded for this clonotype. The chain uses TRBV25-1 and TRBJ1-3, with 7 bases matching TRBD1. CDR1 and CDR2 from the germline V gene are MGHDK and SYGVNS. Germline trimming cut 4 bases from V and 4 bases from J; bases unmatched to any gene: 4. This CDR3 is 14 amino acids long. The DNA for the CDR3 is TGTGCCAGCAGTGGGACAGGAACAGGAAACACCATATATTTT. Translated, it gives CASSGTGTGNTIYF.

In this sample, this clonotype turned up many times. The V and J genes are TRBV6-2 or TRBV6-3 and TRBJ2-1; 12 nucleotides match TRBD2. The CDR3 consists of 15 residues. Per germline, CDR1 MNHEY and CDR2 SVGEGT. V dropped 6 bases and J dropped 5; count of bases not matched to a gene: 5. CDR3 in DNA: TGTGCCAGCAGGCCGACTAGCGGGAGACACAATGAGCAGTTCTTC. Its protein product is CASRPTSGRHNEQFF.

Only a few counts were recorded for this clonotype. The J gene is TRBJ2-3, the V gene TRBV10-3, with D possibly TRBD1 on 6 matching bases. Deletions cut 10 bases from V and 1 base from J, with 15 bases between. CDR1 is ENHRY, CDR2 SYGVKD, per germline. The CDR3 runs 14 residues. The CDR3 region is CATGEGVGTDTQYF. Here the CDR3 DNA reads TGTGCCACCGGAGAGGGGGTCGGCACAGATACGCAGTATTTT.

CDR3 sequence (DNA): TGTGCCAGCAGCAAACTAGCGGGAGGACCTGAGGAGACCCAGTACTTC. This sequence encodes CASSKLAGGPEETQYF. This chain connects TRBV5-4 to TRBJ2-5; 12 positions agree with TRBD2. Germline V CDR1 and CDR2: SGHNT, YYREEE (reference sequence). The junction had 9 bases not matched to a gene; V was cut back by 4 bases and J by 5 bases. The length of the CDR3 is 16 residues. Full variable domain (missing parts from reference TRBV5-4 and TRBJ2-5): ETGVTQSPTHLIKTRGQQVTLRCSSQSGHNTVSWYQQALGQGPQFIFQYYREEENGRGNFPPRFSGLQFPNYSSELNVNALELDDSALYLCASSKLAGGPEETQYFGPGTRLLVL.

The chain joins TRBV4-3 to TRBJ2-3, with TRBD1 matching over 9 bases. CDR3 length: 16 residues. Germline-derived CDR1 and CDR2 are LGHNA and YSLEER. The J segment lost 5 bases and the V segment lost 1 base, leaving 7 bases of the junction unmatched. The CDR3 here is CASSQASGQGLDTQYF. The CDR3 DNA reads as TGCGCCAGCAGCCAAGCTTCCGGACAGGGGTTAGATACGCAGTATTTT.

This clonotype was found a few times. The rearrangement links TRBV27 to TRBJ2-4; tentatively, D is TRBD2 (5 bases). V lost 0 bases and J 3 bases, leaving 12 bases between the germline ends. There are 16 residues in the CDR3. Per germline, CDR1 MNHEY and CDR2 SMNVEV (reference sequence). The CDR3 here is CASSLSRAGVKNIQYF. DNA of the CDR3: TGTGCCAGCAGTTTATCACGGGCCGGGGTCAAAAACATTCAGTACTTC.

This rearrangement joins TRBV6-2 or TRBV6-3 to TRBJ1-2; D call uncertain. V was clipped by 3 bases and J by 1 base, with 6 bases between them. The CDR3 covers 13 residues. Germline values: CDR1 MNHEY, CDR2 SVGEGT. The CDR3 spells CASSYQSNYGYTF. The CDR3 DNA follows: TGTGCCAGCAGTTATCAGAGTAACTATGGCTACACCTTC.

Ten or more counts support this clonotype. This rearrangement joins TRBV12-3 or TRBV12-4 to TRBJ1-4; 7 nucleotides match TRBD1. V lost 6 bases, J lost 0 bases, and 7 bases stayed unmatched. The CDR3 has 16 residues. The CDR3 region has the DNA TGTGCCAGCAGCCGAGGGACAGCTCCAACTAATGAAAAACTGTTTTTT. This sequence encodes CASSRGTAPTNEKLFF.

This clonotype was seen ten or more times. The chain couples TRBV7-9 to TRBJ2-1, with D uncertain. Between the trimmed V and J ends, which lost 1 base and 10 bases, there was a span of 8 bases. This CDR3 contains 12 residues. Per germline, CDR1 SEHNR and CDR2 FQNEAQ (reference sequence). The CDR3 loop reads CASSLDLWEQFF. CDR3 coding DNA: TGTGCCAGCAGCTTAGATCTGTGGGAGCAGTTCTTC.

This clonotype was recorded at least ten times. This chain connects TRBV7-6 to TRBJ2-6; 7 bases line up with TRBD2. CDR3 size: 17 residues. Germline CDR1 reads SGHVS; CDR2 reads FNYEAQ. J was trimmed by 0 bases and V by 2 bases; bases with no gene match: 4. The CDR3 reads CASSLRGTISGANVLTF. In DNA form, the CDR3 reads TGTGCCAGCAGCTTAAGAGGGACTATCTCTGGGGCCAACGTCCTGACTTTC.

This chain links TRBV4-1 with TRBJ2-2, with TRBD1 matching 7 bases. The CDR3 consists of 18 residues. Trimming at V came to 4 bases and at J to 1 base, leaving 12 bases not matched to a gene. Germline V gives CDR1 MGHRA, CDR2 YSYEKL. The CDR3 loop reads CASSPQAFRTGNTGELFF. For the CDR3, the DNA is TGCGCCAGCAGCCCTCAAGCATTCAGGACAGGGAACACCGGGGAGCTGTTTTTT.

In its sample, this clonotype was seen many times. This chain uses TRBV7-2 with TRBJ2-5; 8 nucleotides align to TRBD2. V lost 1 base and J lost 4; bases outside the gene matches: 5. CDR1 SGHTA and CDR2 FQGNSA come from the germline V gene. The CDR3 is 15 residues long. Here the CDR3 DNA reads TGTGCCAGCAGCTTAGACGGGAGGGCCGGAGAGACCCAGTACTTC. Translated, it gives CASSLDGRAGETQYF.

The gene calls are TRBV19 and TRBJ2-5, with D maybe TRBD1 (6 bases). Trimming left V 3 bases short and J 3 bases short, with 11 bases between. The CDR3 sequence is 14 residues long. Germline lookup yields CDR1 LNHDA and CDR2 SQIVND (reference sequence). The DNA of the CDR3 is TGTGCCAGTAGTATCTTAGGGGGAGAAGAGACCCAGTACTTC. The encoded protein is CASSILGGEETQYF.

This clonotype appeared a few times. This sequence joins TRBV11-3 and TRBJ2-1; the match to TRBD2 covers 7 bases. V gave up 3 bases and J gave up 1 base; unmatched junction bases: 3. Germline V gene sequence: CDR1 SGHNT, CDR2 YENEEA. The CDR3 loop spans 15 amino acids. CDR3 loop: CASSFDGRSYNEQFF. The CDR3 DNA reads TGTGCCAGCAGCTTTGACGGGAGGTCCTACAATGAGCAGTTCTTC. Full variable domain (outside the CDR3, taken from reference TRBV11-3 and TRBJ2-1): EAGVVQSPRYKIIEKKQPVAFWCNPISGHNTLYWYLQNLGQGPELLIRYENEEAVDDSQLPKDRFSAERLKGVDSTLKIQPAELGDSAVYLCASSFDGRSYNEQFFGPGTRLTVL.

This clonotype occurred many times. The CDR3 bases are TGTGCCAGCAGTCAAACCGGGGTCTACGAGCAGTACTTC. This gives the protein CASSQTGVYEQYF. The chain joins TRBV28 to TRBJ2-7, with a tentative D call TRBD2 (5 bases). The CDR3 consists of 13 residues. V lost 5 bases, J lost 3 bases, and 11 bases lay in between. Germline V gives CDR1 MDHEN, CDR2 SYDVKM. Drawing the rest from reference TRBV28 and TRBJ2-7, the complete variable domain is DVKVTQSSRYLVKRTGEKVFLECVQDMDHENMFWYRQDPGLGLRLIYFSYDVKMKEKGDIPEGYSVSREKKERFSLILESASTNQTSMYLCASSQTGVYEQYFGPGTRLTVT.